The sequence of this T cell receptor (beta chain) was determined in a study of blood T cell repertoires in COVID-19. The CDR3 contains 15 residues. In germline, CDR1 is SGHTA, CDR2 FQGNSA. The repertoire was sequenced with immunoSEQ multiplex PCR; TCRdb's copy has only in-frame clones and lacks some. The repertoire includes 150,000 to 200,000 clones, approximately 88% of them detected once, and about 6.6% sits in the top ten. Points on this clone: A junction boundary mismatches the germline segment, possibly from a read error.

Sequencing was done on a sample of PBMCs or T cells enriched from blood (not recorded which). The rearrangement uses TRBV7-2 and TRBJ1-4, with TRBD1 identical over 8 bases. This TCR came from a woman in her fifties or sixties who had recovered from COVID-19. The CDR3 DNA reads as TGTGCCAGCAGCTTGGGACAGGCCCTGAATGAGAAACTGTTTTTT. As protein: CASSLGQALNEKLFF.